What follows are 16 T cell receptor beta chains derived from one specimen sequenced in a study of patients and donors after allogeneic stem cell transplantation (dated by TCRdb to 2020 to 2021). The library was made by RT-PCR. Data came from a NextSeq 550. Using fastp at Q25 and MiXCR, TCRdb reprocessed the public reads and kept productive beta chains. Each CDR3 protein appears once, grouped with its most common genes and DNA. In this sample the table shows about 96,000 distinct CDR3 sequences, around 48% of which occur a single time. Together, the top ten hold about 64% of the sample. The material sequenced was blood, either unsorted or a sorted T cell fraction (not recorded which). These receptors all stem from a human donor who was either an allogeneic HSCT recipient or a stem cell or donor lymphocyte infusion donor (not recorded which). It is not recorded whose cells these are; they may come from a transplant donor.

The chain links TRBV7-9 to TRBJ1-6, with 7 bases fitting TRBD1. The V and J ends lost 5 bases and 8 bases, in that order; junction bases with no gene match: 9. The CDR3 runs 15 residues. Germline V gene data show CDR1 as SEHNR and CDR2 as FQNEAQ (reference sequence). DNA of the CDR3: TGTGCCAGCAGCCGTATGACAGGGATCGATTCACCCCTCCACTTT. Translation gives CASSRMTGIDSPLHF.

The rearrangement joins TRBV2 to TRBJ1-1, with D unclear. The V gene lost 4 bases and the J gene lost 1 base, with 1 base spanning the gap. The CDR3 spans 11 residues. Germline V gene data show CDR1 as SNHLY and CDR2 as FYNNEI. CDR3 in DNA: TGTGCCAGCAGTGCGAACACTGAAGCTTTCTTT. Protein sequence: CASSANTEAFF.

The count of this clonotype is one. The chain combines TRBV28 with TRBJ1-2; D unclear. Germline V lookup: CDR1 MDHEN, CDR2 SYDVKM. The V end lost 3 bases, the J end lost 5 bases, and 13 bases lay between the germline ends. This CDR3 is 14 amino acids long. The CDR3 bases are TGTGCCAGCAGTTTCAGCACGGCGGAGTATGGCTACACCTTC. This sequence encodes CASSFSTAEYGYTF.

This clonotype was observed a few times. The J gene is TRBJ1-2, the V gene TRBV5-6; D gene ambiguous. CDR1 and CDR2 (germline): SGHDT, YYEEEE. There are 14 residues in the CDR3. Trimming took 4 bases from V and 5 from J, leaving 15 bases between them. CDR3: CASSPRGQKYGYTF. The CDR3 DNA reads as TGTGCCAGCAGCCCCCGAGGGCAGAAATATGGCTACACCTTC.

A word on this clonotype: A read error may account for a junction end that differs from germline. The chain combines TRBV13 with TRBJ2-1; no reliable D call. Germline loops: CDR1 PRHDT, CDR2 FYEKMQ (reference sequence). The CDR3 runs to 12 residues. Here the CDR3 DNA reads TGTGCCAGCAGCCTAGGCCCCGCCGGGCAGTTCTTC. Its protein is CASSLGPAGQFF.

This clonotype has a handful of counts. This chain joins TRBV12-3 or TRBV12-4 and TRBJ1-5; the D gene is possibly TRBD1 (6 bases). The CDR3 has 13 amino acids. The V and J ends lost 7 bases and 5 bases respectively, with 12 bases between them. CDR3 DNA sequence: TGTGCCAGCACCGACGGGGGGCATCAGCCCCAGCATTTT. Translated, it gives CASTDGGHQPQHF.

This chain links TRBV18 with TRBJ1-5; 10 nucleotides line up with TRBD1. The CDR3 sequence is 16 residues long. Germline loops: CDR1 KGHSH, CDR2 LQKENI. With 4 bases clipped from V and 2 bases from J, the junction kept 5 bases outside the gene matches. CDR3 loop: CASSQGTGVGNQPQHF. The DNA for the CDR3 is TGTGCCAGCTCACAGGGGACAGGGGTGGGCAATCAGCCCCAGCATTTT.

The V gene is TRBV6-5, the J gene TRBJ1-5; D is ambiguous. With 5 bases removed from V and 1 base from J, the gap between germline ends came to 15 bases. The CDR3 sequence is 16 residues long. Germline values: CDR1 MNHEY, CDR2 SVGAGI. CDR3 sequence reads: CASSDGPWESNQPQHF. Here the CDR3 DNA reads TGTGCCAGCAGTGATGGCCCTTGGGAAAGCAATCAGCCCCAGCATTTT.

This chain joins TRBV7-9 and TRBJ2-3; tentative D call: TRBD2 (5 bases). The CDR3 length is 16 residues. V was trimmed by 5 bases and J by 0 bases, leaving 15 bases between them. Germline-derived CDR1 and CDR2 are SEHNR and FQNEAQ (reference sequence). The DNA of the CDR3 is TGTGCCAGCAGCGATACTCTGGACTGGAGCACAGATACGCAGTATTTT. It codes for CASSDTLDWSTDTQYF. Supplemented by reference TRBV7-9 and TRBJ2-3, the full variable domain reads DTGVSQNPRHKITKRGQNVTFRCDPISEHNRLYWYRQTLGQGPEFLTYFQNEAQLEKSRLLSDRFSAERPKGSFSTLEIQRTEQGDSAMYLCASSDTLDWSTDTQYFGPGTRLTVL.

The V gene is TRBV28, the J gene TRBJ1-3; the D is unclear. V was shortened by 5 bases and J by 0 bases, with 8 bases between the two germline ends. Germline V gives CDR1 MDHEN, CDR2 SYDVKM. The CDR3 is 14 residues long. The CDR3 reads CASSIHRSGNTIYF. The CDR3 DNA reads TGTGCCAGCAGTATACACCGCTCTGGAAACACCATATATTTT.

This chain uses TRBV5-1 with TRBJ1-1, with D possibly matching TRBD1 (6 bases). Trimming took off 4 bases at V and 6 bases at J, with 13 bases between the two ends. The CDR3 runs 13 residues. Germline CDR1 SGHRS, CDR2 YFSETQ. For the CDR3, the DNA is TGCGCCAGCAGCCTACAGGGTTTGTCTGAAGCTTTCTTT. Translation gives CASSLQGLSEAFF. Complete variable domain (other parts from reference TRBV5-1 and TRBJ1-1): KAGVTQTPRYLIKTRGQQVTLSCSPISGHRSVSWYQQTPGQGLQFLFEYFSETQRNKGNFPGRFSGRQFSNSRSEMNVSTLELGDSALYLCASSLQGLSEAFFGQGTRLTVV.

The J gene is TRBJ1-2, the V gene TRBV7-8; 7 bases are shared with TRBD1. V was pared by 3 bases and J by 1 base, with 11 bases of the junction left unmatched. CDR3 length equals 17 residues. CDR1 is SGHVS, CDR2 FQNEAQ, per germline. CDR3 in amino acids: CASSLSGQAIFNYGYTF. The CDR3 nucleotides are TGTGCCAGCAGCTTGTCTGGACAGGCCATTTTTAACTATGGCTACACCTTC. Variable domain in full (rest from reference TRBV7-8 and TRBJ1-2): GAGVSQSPRYKVAKRGQDVALRCDPISGHVSLFWYQQALGQGPEFLTYFQNEAQLDKSGLPSDRFFAERPEGSVSTLKIQRTQQEDSAVYLCASSLSGQAIFNYGYTFGSGTRLTVV.

This clonotype was counted between two and nine times. The V gene is TRBV7-9, the J gene TRBJ1-4, with D perhaps TRBD1 (5 bases). Trimming left V 1 base short and J 7 bases short, with 7 bases between. Germline CDR1 is SEHNR and CDR2 is FQNEAQ (reference sequence). The CDR3 has 13 residues. In nucleotides, the CDR3 is TGTGCCAGCAGCTTAGGGGGCGGTGAAAAACTGTTTTTT. Translated, it gives CASSLGGGEKLFF.

CDR3 sequence: CATSRGTGSNYGYTF. The CDR3 coding sequence is TGTGCCACCAGCAGAGGGACAGGGTCGAACTATGGCTACACCTTC. The rearrangement links TRBV15 to TRBJ1-2; TRBD1 agrees at 8 bases. Trimming removed 1 base from V and 2 bases from J; junction bases left unmatched: 3. The length of the CDR3 is 15 residues. The germline CDR1 and CDR2 sequences are LNHNV and YYDKDF (reference sequence).

This clonotype was detected once. This chain uses TRBV4-3 with TRBJ2-1, with TRBD1 as a possible D gene (5 bases). The CDR3 spans 16 residues. Germline CDR1 is LGHNA and CDR2 is YSLEER. Trimming removed 1 base from V and 4 bases from J, with 14 bases in between. The chain's CDR3 is CASSQGAGPPYNEQFF. CDR3 nucleotides: TGCGCCAGCAGCCAAGGGGCAGGGCCCCCTTACAATGAGCAGTTCTTC.

This chain uses TRBV25-1 with TRBJ1-1; 7 bases are a match to TRBD1. This CDR3 has 16 residues. Germline CDR1 MGHDK, CDR2 SYGVNS. V lost 2 bases to trimming and J lost 8 bases; unmatched junction nucleotides: 14. Here the CDR3 DNA reads TGTGCCAGCAGTGAAGGCAACTTGGGACAGCTAGACGAAGCTTTCTTT. Protein product: CASSEGNLGQLDEAFF. The whole variable domain, remainder taken from reference TRBV25-1 and TRBJ1-1, is EADIYQTPRYLVIGTGKKITLECSQTMGHDKMYWYQQDPGMELHLIHYSYGVNSTEKGDLSSESTVSRIRTEHFPLTLESARPSHTSQYLCASSEGNLGQLDEAFFGQGTRLTVV.